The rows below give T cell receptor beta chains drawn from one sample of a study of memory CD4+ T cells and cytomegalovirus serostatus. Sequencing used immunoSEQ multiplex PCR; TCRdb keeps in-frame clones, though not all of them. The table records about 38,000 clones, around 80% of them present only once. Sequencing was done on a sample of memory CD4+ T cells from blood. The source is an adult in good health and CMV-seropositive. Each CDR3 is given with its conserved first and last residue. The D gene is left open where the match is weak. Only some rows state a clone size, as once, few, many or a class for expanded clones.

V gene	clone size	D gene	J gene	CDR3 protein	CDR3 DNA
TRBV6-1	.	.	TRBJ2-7	CASRLRRGVSYEQYF	TGTGCCAGCAGACTACGCCGAGGGGTTTCCTACGAGCAGTACTTC
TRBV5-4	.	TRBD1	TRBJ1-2	CASSSRTGVNYGYTF	TGTGCCAGCAGCTCCCGGACAGGGGTTAACTATGGCTACACCTTC
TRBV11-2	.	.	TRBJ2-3	CASSLDVWVVSFADTQYF	TGTGCCAGCAGCTTAGATGTGTGGGTTGTAAGCTTTGCAGATACGCAGTATTTT
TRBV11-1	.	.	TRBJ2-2	CASSFVNTGELFF	TGTGCCAGCAGCTTTGTCAACACCGGGGAGCTGTTTTTT
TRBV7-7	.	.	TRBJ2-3	CASSLGSGSTDTQYF	TGTGCCAGCAGCCTCGGGAGCGGATCCACAGATACGCAGTATTTT
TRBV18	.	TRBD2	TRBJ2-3	CASSPTSGSTDTQYF	TGTGCCAGCTCACCGACTAGCGGGAGCACAGATACGCAGTATTTT
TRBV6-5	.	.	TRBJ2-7	CASSTNRAYYEQYF	TGTGCCAGCAGTACCAACAGGGCGTACTACGAGCAGTACTTC
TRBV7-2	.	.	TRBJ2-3	CASSYDISDTQYF	TGTGCCAGCAGCTACGATATTTCAGATACGCAGTATTTT
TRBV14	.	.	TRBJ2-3	CASSPPGISTDTQYF	TGTGCCAGCAGCCCCCCCGGGATAAGCACAGATACGCAGTATTTT
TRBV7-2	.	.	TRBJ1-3	CASSLGVRSGNTIYF	TGTGCCAGCAGCTTGGGGGTCCGCTCTGGAAACACCATATATTTT
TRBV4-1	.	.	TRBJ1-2	CASSQTGTDFYGYTF	TGCGCCAGCAGCCAAACCGGGACTGATTTCTATGGCTACACCTTC
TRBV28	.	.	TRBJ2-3	CASSSRPTDTQYF	TGTGCCAGCAGTTCTCGTCCGACAGATACGCAGTATTTT
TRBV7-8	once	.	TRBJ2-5	CASSPRTVGETQYF	TGTGCCAGCAGCCCTCGGACAGTGGGGGAGACCCAGTACTTC
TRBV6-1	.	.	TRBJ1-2	CASSESDRQSYGYTF	TGTGCCAGCAGTGAATCAGACCGACAGAGCTATGGCTACACCTTC
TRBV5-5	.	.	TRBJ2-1	CASSLAGSNEQFF	TGTGCCAGCAGCTTGGCCGGCAGCAATGAGCAGTTCTTC
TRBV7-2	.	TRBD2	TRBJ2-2	CASNPGPSGRATGELFF	TGTGCCAGCAACCCAGGCCCGAGCGGGAGGGCCACCGGGGAGCTGTTTTTT
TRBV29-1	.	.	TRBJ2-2	CSVEPQGGTGELFF	TGCAGCGTTGAGCCGCAGGGGGGTACCGGGGAGCTGTTTTTT
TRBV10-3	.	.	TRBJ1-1	CAISEQGEDTEAFF	TGTGCCATCAGTGAACAAGGGGAGGACACTGAAGCTTTCTTT
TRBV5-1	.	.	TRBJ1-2	CASSQRDPVYGYTF	TGCGCCAGCAGCCAACGGGACCCCGTCTATGGCTACACCTTC
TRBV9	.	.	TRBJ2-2	CASSEKGGQFNTGELFF	TGTGCCAGCAGTGAGAAAGGAGGGCAGTTCAACACCGGGGAGCTGTTTTTT
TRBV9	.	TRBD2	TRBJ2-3	CASSVYAGGGTDTQYF	TGTGCCAGCAGCGTATACGCGGGAGGAGGCACAGATACGCAGTATTTT
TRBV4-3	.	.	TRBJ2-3	CASSQDHSFAGDTQYF	TGCGCCAGCAGCCAAGATCATTCGTTTGCAGGGGATACGCAGTATTTT
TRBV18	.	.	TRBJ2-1	CASSPQNKPEQFF	TGTGCCAGCTCACCACAAAATAAACCTGAGCAGTTCTTC
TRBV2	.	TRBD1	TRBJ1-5	CASKGSRGGQPQHF	TGTGCCAGTAAAGGGTCCAGGGGGGGTCAGCCCCAGCATTTT
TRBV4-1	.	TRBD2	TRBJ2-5	CASSLGGGGETQYF	TGCGCCAGCAGCCTCGGGGGGGGCGGGGAGACCCAGTACTTC
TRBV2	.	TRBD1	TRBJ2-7	CASSEGTGISEQYF	TGTGCCAGCAGTGAAGGGACAGGGATTAGCGAGCAGTACTTC
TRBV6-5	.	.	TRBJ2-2	CASSLQGVGELFF	TGTGCCAGCAGTTTACAGGGAGTGGGGGAGCTGTTTTTT
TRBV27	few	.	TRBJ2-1	CASSFWPWVPSVGQFF	TGTGCCAGCAGTTTTTGGCCATGGGTCCCTTCCGTGGGGCAGTTCTTC
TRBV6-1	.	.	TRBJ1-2	CASSAFFNYGYTF	TGTGCCAGCAGTGCCTTTTTTAACTATGGCTACACCTTC
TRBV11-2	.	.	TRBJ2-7	CASSLGGSIYLYEQYF	TGTGCCAGCAGCTTAGGTGGGTCCATCTACTTATACGAGCAGTACTTC
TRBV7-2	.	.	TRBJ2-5	CASSLIAVRVETQYF	TGTGCCAGCAGCCTCATAGCGGTTAGAGTGGAGACCCAGTACTTC
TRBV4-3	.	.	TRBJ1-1	CASSQDATAVNTEAFF	TGCGCCAGCAGCCAAGATGCGACAGCTGTGAACACTGAAGCTTTCTTT
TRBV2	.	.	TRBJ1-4	CASSELTTQKEKLFF	TGTGCCAGCAGTGAATTGACAACTCAGAAAGAAAAACTGTTTTTT
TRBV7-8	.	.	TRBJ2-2	CASSVLGGTNTGELFF	TGTGCCAGCAGCGTGTTAGGGGGAACTAACACCGGGGAGCTGTTTTTT
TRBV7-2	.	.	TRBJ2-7	CASSPNRDAPYEQYF	TGTGCCAGCAGCCCGAACCGGGACGCACCCTACGAGCAGTACTTC
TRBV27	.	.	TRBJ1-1	CASSLGQNRGTEAFF	TGTGCCAGCAGTTTAGGACAGAATCGAGGGACTGAAGCTTTCTTT
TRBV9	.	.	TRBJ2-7	CASSVADLSSYEQYF	TGTGCCAGCAGCGTAGCGGACTTAAGCTCCTACGAGCAGTACTTC
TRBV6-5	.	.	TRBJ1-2	CASSYSMRGDGYTF	TGTGCCAGCAGTTACTCGATGCGGGGTGATGGCTACACCTTC
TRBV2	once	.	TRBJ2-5	CASSWTFLVKTQYF	TGTGCCAGCAGTTGGACTTTTCTGGTGAAGACCCAGTACTTC
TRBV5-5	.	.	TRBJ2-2	CASSLVSPGTGELFF	TGTGCCAGCAGCTTGGTTTCGCCCGGAACCGGGGAGCTGTTTTTT
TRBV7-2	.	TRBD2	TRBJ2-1	CASSLGGLAGQFF	TGTGCCAGCAGCTTAGGGGGACTAGCCGGGCAGTTCTTC
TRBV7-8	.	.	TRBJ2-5	CASSLNRQETQYF	TGTGCCAGCAGCTTAAACAGACAAGAGACCCAGTACTTC
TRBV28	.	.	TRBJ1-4	CASSAAWGNNEKLFF	TGTGCCAGCAGCGCAGCATGGGGAAATAATGAAAAACTGTTTTTT
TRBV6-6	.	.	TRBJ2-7	CASRPTDLTYEQYF	TGTGCCAGCAGGCCCACGGACCTTACCTACGAGCAGTACTTC
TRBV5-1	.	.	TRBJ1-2	CASSLEQGGGYTF	TGCGCCAGCAGCTTGGAGCAGGGTGGTGGCTACACCTTC
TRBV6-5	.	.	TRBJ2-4	CASSYGRDPKNIQYF	TGTGCCAGCAGTTATGGGCGAGATCCCAAAAACATTCAGTACTTC
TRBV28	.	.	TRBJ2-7	CASSSWDEQYF	TGTGCCAGCAGTTCTTGGGACGAGCAGTACTTC
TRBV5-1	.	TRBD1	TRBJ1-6	CASSLVGTDSPLHF	TGCGCCAGCAGCTTGGTCGGGACAGATTCACCCCTCCACTTT
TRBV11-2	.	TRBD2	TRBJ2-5	CASSPWGTSGSGETQYF	TGTGCCAGCAGCCCCTGGGGGACTAGCGGGAGTGGGGAGACCCAGTACTTC
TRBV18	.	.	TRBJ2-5	CASSPAGSIGETQYF	TGTGCCAGCTCACCTGCAGGTTCCATAGGGGAGACCCAGTACTTC